The 27 T cell receptor beta chains in this list originate from one sample, sequenced in a study of early T cells in non-severe SARS-CoV-2 infection. A single record per CDR3 protein comes from TCRdb applying MiXCR to the 5' RACE reads. The sample lists some 32,000 distinct CDR3 sequences; 3.9% were seen once. Sequences were obtained from whole blood. The origin of the receptors is an adult who was a healthcare worker with PCR-confirmed SARS-CoV-2 infection or an uninfected control (not recorded which).

The sample holds many counts of this clonotype. The rearrangement joins TRBV5-1 to TRBJ2-1; TRBD2 matches at 10 bases. With V trimmed by 0 bases and J by 4 bases, 4 bases remained unmatched. Germline lookup yields CDR1 SGHRS and CDR2 YFSETQ. CDR3 length: 16 residues. CDR3 residues: CASSLALAGAYNEQFF. CDR3 bases: TGCGCCAGCAGCTTGGCTCTAGCGGGGGCATACAATGAGCAGTTCTTC. Full variable domain (rest looked up from reference TRBV5-1 and TRBJ2-1): KAGVTQTPRYLIKTRGQQVTLSCSPISGHRSVSWYQQTPGQGLQFLFEYFSETQRNKGNFPGRFSGRQFSNSRSEMNVSTLELGDSALYLCASSLALAGAYNEQFFGPGTRLTVL.

This clonotype was seen ten or more times. The chain combines TRBV7-9 with TRBJ1-6; D possibly corresponds to TRBD1 (5 bases). The ends were cut back, 0 bases at V and 9 bases at J, with 12 bases in the middle. The CDR3 runs to 15 residues. Germline V lookup: CDR1 SEHNR, CDR2 FQNEAQ (reference sequence). DNA of the CDR3: TGTGCCAGCAGCTTAGCGGAGGGACCGAGTTCACCCCTCCACTTT. Its translation: CASSLAEGPSSPLHF.

This clonotype was recorded many times. The chain uses TRBV7-6 and TRBJ2-7, with TRBD1 matching over 12 bases. This CDR3 has 15 residues. V shed 4 bases and J 7 bases; nucleotides not matched to a gene: 8. Germline V lookup: CDR1 SGHVS, CDR2 FNYEAQ. CDR3 nucleotides: TGTGCCAGCAGCTCTTCGGGACAGGGGGCTAAAGAGCAGTACTTC. Protein product: CASSSSGQGAKEQYF.

This clonotype was recorded many times. This sequence joins TRBV20-1 and TRBJ2-1, with D possibly being TRBD2 (6 bases). V lost 5 bases to trimming and J lost 8 bases, with 22 bases between them. This CDR3 comprises 15 residues. The germline V gene encodes CDR1 DFQATT and CDR2 SNEGSKA (reference sequence). CDR3 sequence reads: CSALSRMEGRYEQFF. The CDR3 DNA reads TGCAGTGCTTTAAGCAGAATGGAGGGACGATATGAGCAGTTCTTC.

This clonotype was counted many times. V and J are TRBV7-2 and TRBJ1-5, with D unclear. Germline lookup yields CDR1 SGHTA and CDR2 FQGNSA. This CDR3 contains 16 residues. V gave up 5 bases and J gave up 5 bases, with 19 bases separating them. The CDR3 loop reads CASSLYNRIGDQPQHF. The CDR3 coding sequence is TGTGCCAGCAGCCTCTACAATCGCATAGGCGATCAGCCCCAGCATTTT.

This clonotype appeared many times. The rearrangement links TRBV7-9 to TRBJ2-3; D perhaps matches TRBD1 (5 bases). V was clipped by 5 bases and J by 4 bases, with 10 bases between them. The CDR3 has 13 residues. CDR1 SEHNR and CDR2 FQNEAQ come from the germline V gene (reference sequence). Written as DNA, the CDR3 is TGTGCCAGCAGCCCGGACAATCCAGATACGCAGTATTTT. Translating it yields CASSPDNPDTQYF.

Many counts were recorded for this clonotype. This chain connects TRBV19 to TRBJ2-7; 10 positions match TRBD2. The CDR3 is 14 residues long. V shed 6 bases and J 4 bases; nucleotides not matched to a gene: 6. Germline-derived CDR1 and CDR2 are LNHDA and SQIVND (reference sequence). The CDR3, as DNA: TGTGCCAGTAGGGGGACTAGCGACAAATACGAGCAGTACTTC. Translation: CASRGTSDKYEQYF.

This clonotype has ten or more counts. The chain employs TRBV3-1 and TRBJ1-5; 9 bases are a match to TRBD1. V lost 1 base, J lost 2 bases, and 3 bases stayed unmatched. In germline, CDR1 is LGHDT, CDR2 YNNKEL (reference sequence). This CDR3 is built from 16 residues. Written as DNA, the CDR3 is TGTGCCAGCAGCCAAGGGTGGACAGGGGGCAATCAGCCCCAGCATTTT. Its translation: CASSQGWTGGNQPQHF.

The sample holds many counts of this clonotype. The chain couples TRBV7-2 to TRBJ2-3; D perhaps matches TRBD2 (7 bases). Germline-derived CDR1 and CDR2 are SGHTA and FQGNSA. This CDR3 is built from 15 residues. V lost 5 bases, J lost 1 base, and 13 bases lay in between. For the CDR3, the DNA is TGTGCCAGCAGCCTTGGGGGGGGCGGCACAGATACGCAGTATTTT. This codes for CASSLGGGGTDTQYF.

This clonotype occurred many times. CDR3 sequence (DNA): TGTGCCAGCAGCCTTAGGCAGGGGCCGGGAAACACCATATATTTT. This gives the protein CASSLRQGPGNTIYF. The chain carries TRBV12-3 or TRBV12-4 and TRBJ1-3; a weak D match, TRBD1 (6 bases). Trimming took off 6 bases at V and 4 bases at J, with 16 bases between the two ends. The CDR3 runs 15 residues.

Regarding this clonotype: Possible read error: a much larger clone is one base away. The chain has TRBV12-3 or TRBV12-4 and TRBJ1-2; the D is unclear. The CDR3 spans 11 residues. The CDR3 protein is CASSFLYGYAF. The DNA for the CDR3 is TGTGCCAGCAGTTTTCTTTATGGCTACGCCTTC.

This clonotype was found many times. The rearrangement uses TRBV11-2 and TRBJ2-7; the D gene is possibly TRBD2 (5 bases). V shed 4 bases and J shed 1 base, with 14 bases lying between them. Germline CDR1 and CDR2: SGHAT and FQNNGV. The CDR3 length is 15 residues. CDR3 nucleotides: TGTGCCAGCAGCTACGCCGAGGGCCCGTCCTACGAGCAGTACTTC. Its translation: CASSYAEGPSYEQYF.

This clonotype has a count of ten or more. The rearrangement joins TRBV7-8 to TRBJ1-4, with D possibly being TRBD1 (5 bases). The CDR3 totals 16 residues. Germline CDR1 SGHVS, CDR2 FQNEAQ. With 0 bases removed from V and 2 bases from J, the gap between germline ends came to 10 bases. As DNA, the CDR3 is TGTGCCAGCAGCTTAGCGGGCGGGGACACTAATGAAAAACTGTTTTTT. It codes for CASSLAGGDTNEKLFF.

This clonotype has at least ten counts. This sequence joins TRBV27 and TRBJ1-1, with a possible D match to TRBD1 (5 bases). Germline V CDR1 and CDR2: MNHEY, SMNVEV (reference sequence). V was clipped by 6 bases and J by 0 bases, with 14 bases between them. CDR3 length: 15 amino acids. Here the CDR3 reads CASSRTLGVNTEAFF. The CDR3 DNA sequence: TGTGCCAGCAGCCGGACCCTAGGGGTGAACACTGAAGCTTTCTTT.

This clonotype was found many times. The gene calls are TRBV12-3 or TRBV12-4 and TRBJ1-2, with a weak D call TRBD1 (6 bases). V was pared by 6 bases and J by 5 bases, with 16 bases between. The CDR3 length is 14 residues. CDR3 nucleotides: TGTGCCAGCAGAGCTGACAGGAAACTTTATGGCTACACCTTC. Translation: CASRADRKLYGYTF.

As to this clonotype: This may be a read error, as it is one base from a much larger clone. V is TRBV7-2 and J is TRBJ1-1, with unresolved D. The CDR3 totals 13 residues. Germline V lookup: CDR1 SGHTA, CDR2 FQGNSA. The CDR3 loop is CASSLNGYTKAFF. The CDR3 nucleotides read TGTGCCAGCAGCTTAAACGGATACACTAAAGCTTTCTTT.

This clonotype was seen ten or more times. The rearrangement uses TRBV4-1 and TRBJ1-5, with D perhaps TRBD1 (6 bases). Between the trimmed V and J ends, which lost 4 bases and 0 bases, there was a span of 16 bases. From germline, CDR1 is MGHRA and CDR2 YSYEKL. The CDR3 length is 17 residues. Here the CDR3 DNA reads TGCGCCAGCAGCCCGACCGGGACATCGAATAGCAATCAGCCCCAGCATTTT. This encodes CASSPTGTSNSNQPQHF.

This clonotype was seen many times. The chain recombines TRBV4-1 with TRBJ1-3; D is possibly TRBD1 (6 bases). The CDR3 runs 16 residues. The V gene lost 3 bases and the J gene lost 0 bases, with 12 bases spanning the gap. CDR1 is MGHRA and CDR2 is YSYEKL in the germline V gene. The chain's CDR3 is CASSHGTLGSGNTIYF. Here the CDR3 DNA reads TGCGCCAGCAGCCATGGGACACTAGGCTCTGGAAACACCATATATTTT.

A word on this clonotype: This sequence may be a read error, since a much larger clone differs from it by one base. This sequence joins TRBV3-1 and TRBJ2-4; TRBD2 aligns across 14 bases. This CDR3 has 19 residues. CDR1 is LGHDT and CDR2 is YNNKEL in the germline V gene (reference sequence). CDR3 loop: CASSHLPGLAGVAKNILYF. The CDR3 nucleotides are TGTGCCAGCAGCCATCTACCGGGACTAGCGGGAGTAGCCAAAAACATTCTGTACTTC.

This clonotype was seen at least ten times. The gene calls are TRBV11-2 and TRBJ2-1, with TRBD1 as a possible D gene (5 bases). Germline values: CDR1 SGHAT, CDR2 FQNNGV. Trimming took 3 bases from V and 1 from J, leaving 10 bases between them. CDR3 length: 15 amino acids. As DNA, the CDR3 is TGTGCCAGCAGCTTTGGGCCAGGGTCCTACAATGAGCAGTTCTTC. Encoded protein: CASSFGPGSYNEQFF.

In its sample, this clonotype was seen many times. The CDR3 sequence is CASSGGAGGLTEAFF. DNA for the CDR3: TGTGCCAGCAGTGGTGGAGCAGGGGGCTTGACTGAAGCTTTCTTT. The rearrangement uses TRBV2 and TRBJ1-1, with TRBD1 matching 8 bases. After removal of 4 bases from V and 5 bases from J, the junction contained 9 bases not matched to a gene. CDR1 is SNHLY, CDR2 FYNNEI, per germline. This CDR3 is built from 15 residues. The full variable domain, completed using reference TRBV2 and TRBJ1-1, is EPEVTQTPSHQVTQMGQEVILRCVPISNHLYFYWYRQILGQKVEFLVSFYNNEISEKSEIFDDQFSVERPDGSNFTLKIRSTKLEDSAMYFCASSGGAGGLTEAFFGQGTRLTVV.

This chain uses TRBV7-8 with TRBJ2-7, with D perhaps matching TRBD1 (6 bases). This CDR3 contains 13 residues. Germline CDR1 reads SGHVS; CDR2 reads FQNEAQ. Trimming stripped 5 bases from V and 7 bases from J, with 15 bases between. In DNA, the CDR3 is TGTGCCAGCAGCCCTAACAGGGTAGGGGAGCAGTACTTC. Protein product: CASSPNRVGEQYF.

This clonotype was seen more than once but under ten times. The gene calls are TRBV6-5 and TRBJ1-6, with D perhaps matching TRBD1 (6 bases). This CDR3 has 15 residues. Germline V gene data show CDR1 as MNHEY and CDR2 as SVGAGI. The V and J ends lost 3 bases and 8 bases respectively, with 14 bases between them. The CDR3 spells CASSYFRGQDSPLHF. The CDR3 nucleotides are TGTGCCAGCAGTTATTTCCGGGGGCAGGATTCACCCCTCCACTTT.

This clonotype was counted only a few times. The V and J genes are TRBV5-1 and TRBJ2-7, with TRBD1 as a possible D gene (6 bases). The CDR3 runs 16 residues. V lost 0 bases and J lost 7, with 20 bases in between. Germline CDR1 and CDR2: SGHRS and YFSETQ. In DNA, the CDR3 is TGCGCCAGCAGCTTGGGGGGCGACAGGTCCGGCGGGGAGCAGTACTTC. Amino acid sequence: CASSLGGDRSGGEQYF. Variable domain in full (rest from reference TRBV5-1 and TRBJ2-7): KAGVTQTPRYLIKTRGQQVTLSCSPISGHRSVSWYQQTPGQGLQFLFEYFSETQRNKGNFPGRFSGRQFSNSRSEMNVSTLELGDSALYLCASSLGGDRSGGEQYFGPGTRLTVT.

Only a few counts were recorded for this clonotype. The rearrangement links TRBV5-4 to TRBJ2-5; perhaps D is TRBD1 or TRBD2 (5 bases each). CDR3 length equals 14 residues. The germline V and J ends were trimmed by 3 bases and 1 base, with 10 bases remaining between them. In germline, CDR1 is SGHNT, CDR2 YYREEE (reference sequence). CDR3 coding DNA: TGTGCCAGCAGCTCGAGGGGCGCCCAAGAGACCCAGTACTTC. This translates into CASSSRGAQETQYF.

This clonotype occurred many times. The chain couples TRBV18 to TRBJ1-1; maybe TRBD1 (6 bases). The V and J ends lost 9 bases and 0 bases respectively, with 17 bases between them. The germline V gene encodes CDR1 KGHSH and CDR2 LQKENI. The CDR3 runs to 15 residues. This CDR3 reads CASHDRGGVNTEAFF. The CDR3, as DNA: TGTGCCAGTCACGATCGAGGGGGAGTGAACACTGAAGCTTTCTTT.

This clonotype was seen ten or more times. The chain recombines TRBV7-2 with TRBJ1-5; no definite D call. The CDR3 has 15 amino acids. CDR1 SGHTA and CDR2 FQGNSA come from the germline V gene. The V end lost 4 bases, the J end lost 7 bases, and 17 bases lay between the germline ends. The CDR3 DNA is TGTGCCAGCAGCTACACAAATGGTATAGGCCAGCCCCAGCATTTT. Translating it yields CASSYTNGIGQPQHF.